This TCR beta chain appears in the sequencing data of a study of T cells expressing NK-cell markers. In germline, CDR1 is MNHEY, CDR2 SMNVEV (reference sequence). The CDR3 has 15 residues. No DNA is given; TCRdb re-called the 5' RACE reads and lists each CDR3 protein once. The listing records roughly 170,000 distinct CDR3 sequences. This chain links TRBV27 with TRBJ2-7; TCRdb calls TRBD2, which cannot be checked without DNA. The TCR was taken from a woman between 18 and 70 years old in good health. The sequencing input was blood T cells: a sorted CD56 or NKG2C T cell subset, CD4+ or CD8+ T cells, or bulk PBMC T cells (not recorded which). CDR3 loop: CASRLAGEAFYEQYF.